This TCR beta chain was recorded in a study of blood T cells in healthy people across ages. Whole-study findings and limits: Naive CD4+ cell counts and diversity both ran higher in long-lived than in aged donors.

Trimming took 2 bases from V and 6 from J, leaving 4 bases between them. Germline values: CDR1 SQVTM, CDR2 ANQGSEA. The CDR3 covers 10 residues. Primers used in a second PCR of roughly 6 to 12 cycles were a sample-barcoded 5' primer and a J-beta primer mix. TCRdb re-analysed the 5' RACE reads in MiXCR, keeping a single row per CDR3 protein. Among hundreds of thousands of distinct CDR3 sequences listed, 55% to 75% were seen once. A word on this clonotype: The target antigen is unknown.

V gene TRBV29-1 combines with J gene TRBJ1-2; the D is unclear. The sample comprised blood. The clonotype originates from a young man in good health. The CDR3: CSVERDGYTF. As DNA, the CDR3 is TGCAGCGTTGAACGAGATGGCTACACCTTC.